This TCR beta chain was observed in a study of T cells in Graves' hyperthyroidism and ophthalmopathy. This clonotype has a handful of counts. Its antigen is currently unknown. The germline V and J ends were trimmed by 2 bases and 0 bases, with 8 bases remaining between them. The germline V gene has CDR1 MNHEY and CDR2 SVGAGI. CDR3 size: 15 residues. RNA transcripts yielded amplified TCR beta CDR3 regions. Researchers ran a first-round RT-PCR on the TCR CDR3 using the HTBI primer set. TCRdb reanalysed the multiplex PCR reads using MiXCR and keeps one entry per CDR3 protein. The table records 500,000 to 650,000 distinct CDR3 sequences, 40% to 50% of them present only once. Diagnosis relied on clinical symptoms, serum thyroxine and TRAb, thyroid ultrasound and orbital computed tomography. Findings of the study overall: Blood held most thyroid clonotypes expanded above 0.001 frequency. Stable hyperthyroidism and ophthalmopathy were separated using 13 V-J signatures. In validation, the model predicted ophthalmopathy. These predictions came a median roughly seven months before onset.

The receptor's source is an adult woman with Graves' disease, either hyperthyroidism or ophthalmopathy (not recorded which). This chain uses TRBV6-5 with TRBJ1-3, with D possibly TRBD1 on 5 matching bases. The sequenced sample consisted of peripheral blood or thyroid tissue (not recorded which). This CDR3 reads CASSYNRNSGNTIYF. The CDR3 DNA follows: TGTGCCAGCAGTTACAACAGGAACTCTGGAAACACCATATATTTT.